A single sample gave rise to the 8 T cell receptor beta chains below, sequenced in a study of T cells after yellow fever vaccination. TCRdb analysed the 5' RACE reads with MiXCR anew, one entry per CDR3 protein. The sample lists 250,000 or so distinct CDR3 sequences; around 3.5% were seen once. Material: PBMCs, obtained 15 days after the yellow fever booster vaccination. The receptors here all came from a man younger than 35 who received the YFV17D yellow fever vaccine.

The table lists this clonotype with many counts. The gene calls are TRBV10-2 and TRBJ2-7, with TRBD2 matching 7 bases. The CDR3 is 14 residues long. V shed 8 bases, J shed 0 bases, and the junction held 7 bases outside the gene matches. The V gene's germline CDR1 is WSHSY and CDR2 SAAADI. The DNA of the CDR3 is TGCGCCAGCCTATCGGGGGGTGTCTCCTACGAGCAGTACTTC. Its translation is CASLSGGVSYEQYF.

This clonotype came up many times. This chain joins TRBV11-2 and TRBJ2-1; the match to TRBD2 covers 8 bases. Germline V lookup: CDR1 SGHAT, CDR2 FQNNGV. There are 18 residues in the CDR3. J lost 0 bases, V lost 1 base, and 8 bases had no gene match. The CDR3 DNA reads TGTGCCAGCAGCTTAGGTCGCGGGGGGTCGAGCTCCTACAATGAGCAGTTCTTC. Protein: CASSLGRGGSSSYNEQFF.

In this sample, this clonotype turned up many times. The chain carries TRBV20-1 and TRBJ2-1, with 11 bases fitting TRBD2. Unmatched junction bases numbered 13, after V lost 0 bases and J lost 9 bases. Germline CDR1 and CDR2: DFQATT and SNEGSKA (reference sequence). This CDR3 spans 17 amino acids. CDR3 bases: TGCAGTGCTAGAGATTATGAACTAGCGGGGGCCCCGTCTGAGCAGTTCTTC. Protein: CSARDYELAGAPSEQFF.

This clonotype appeared many times. The rearrangement joins TRBV29-1 to TRBJ2-1; D call uncertain. The CDR3 contains 15 residues. Germline CDR1 and CDR2: SQVTM and ANQGSEA. V shed 7 bases and J shed 5 bases, with 21 bases lying between them. The CDR3 region is CSAGSHTVYDNEQFF. The CDR3 DNA reads TGCAGCGCCGGGTCCCACACAGTCTATGACAATGAGCAGTTCTTC.

This clonotype was detected ten times or more. The chain combines TRBV7-8 with TRBJ2-5; the D call may be TRBD1 or TRBD2 (6 bases each). V was clipped by 1 base and J by 2 bases, with 20 bases between them. The CDR3 runs 18 residues. CDR1 and CDR2 from the germline V gene are SGHVS and FQNEAQ. CDR3 protein: CASSLGLGGTMIQETQYF. The CDR3 DNA reads as TGTGCCAGCAGCTTAGGGCTAGGGGGGACAATGATACAAGAGACCCAGTACTTC.

This clonotype was observed many times. The CDR3 DNA sequence: TGCGCCAGCAGCCCCGATCGCTACGAGCAGTACTTC. Translated, it gives CASSPDRYEQYF. The rearrangement joins TRBV5-1 to TRBJ2-7; D unresolved. The germline CDR1 and CDR2 sequences are SGHRS and YFSETQ. There are 12 residues in the CDR3. V lost 4 bases, J lost 3 bases, and 8 bases lay in between.

This clonotype was seen repeatedly, ten times or more. The V gene is TRBV10-2, the J gene TRBJ1-1; 8 bases map to TRBD1. The V segment lost 9 bases and the J segment 0 bases; nucleotides outside the gene matches: 9. CDR3 length: 15 residues. Germline V gene sequence: CDR1 WSHSY, CDR2 SAAADI. The CDR3 DNA reads TGCGCCAGTCCCAGGGGGCAGGCGTTGAACACTGAAGCTTTCTTT. Translating it yields CASPRGQALNTEAFF.

This clonotype was counted at least ten times. The chain uses TRBV6-5 and TRBJ1-5, with 9 bases that match TRBD1. Trimming at V came to 6 bases and at J to 0 bases, leaving 12 bases not matched to a gene. From germline, CDR1 is MNHEY and CDR2 SVGAGI. The CDR3 extends over 18 amino acids. This chain's CDR3 is CASSDFRGQGISNQPQHF. Here the CDR3 DNA reads TGTGCCAGCAGCGACTTTAGGGGACAGGGTATTAGCAATCAGCCCCAGCATTTT.